A single sample is the source of the 10 T cell receptor beta chains below, sequenced in a study of blood T cell repertoires in COVID-19. Assay: immunoSEQ multiplex PCR; the TCRdb copy retains only in-frame clones and omits some. The table lists under 200,000 clones, roughly three quarters of them singletons. Sequencing was done on a sample of peripheral blood. Receptors were obtained from a woman in her thirties or forties with COVID-19, enrolled during active disease.

The chain combines TRBV5-1 with TRBJ2-2; D is uncertain. This CDR3 comprises 14 residues. The germline CDR1 and CDR2 sequences are SGHRS and YFSETQ. V was clipped by 4 bases and J by 0 bases, with 7 bases between them. The CDR3 DNA is TGCGCCAGCAGCGTACAAACGAACACCGGGGAGCTGTTTTTT. It codes for CASSVQTNTGELFF.

The chain has TRBV5-1 and TRBJ1-2; 8 nucleotides align to TRBD1. Unmatched junction bases numbered 8, after V lost 2 bases and J lost 8 bases. Germline values: CDR1 SGHRS, CDR2 YFSETQ. This CDR3 is 14 amino acids long. CDR3 sequence: CASSFLDRVVGYTF. For the CDR3, the DNA is TGCGCCAGCAGCTTTTTGGACAGGGTCGTGGGCTACACCTTC.

This chain joins TRBV27 and TRBJ1-5; D is ambiguous. Germline V gives CDR1 MNHEY, CDR2 SMNVEV (reference sequence). The CDR3 has 12 residues. V dropped 5 bases and J dropped 6 bases, with 8 bases sitting between them. CDR3 in amino acids: CASSPLGQPQHF. The CDR3 coding sequence is TGTGCCAGCAGTCCGCTAGGTCAGCCCCAGCATTTT.

V and J are TRBV10-3 and TRBJ1-6, with TRBD1 matching 7 bases. Germline V lookup: CDR1 ENHRY, CDR2 SYGVKD. Losses at the gene ends were 6 bases for V and 0 bases for J; bases not matched to a gene: 5. This CDR3 is built from 16 residues. CDR3 in DNA: TGTGCCATCAGACCGACAGGGAGCTCCTATAATTCACCCCTCCACTTT. Its protein product is CAIRPTGSSYNSPLHF.

This clone was recorded once. The chain employs TRBV5-1 and TRBJ2-3, with TRBD2 matching 8 bases. The CDR3 runs to 15 residues. Germline CDR1 reads SGHRS; CDR2 reads YFSETQ. With 3 bases clipped from V and 3 bases from J, the junction kept 6 bases outside the gene matches. CDR3 DNA sequence: TGCGCCAGCAGCTACGGACTAGCCTGGACAGATACGCAGTATTTT. It specifies CASSYGLAWTDTQYF.

The rearrangement links TRBV11-2 to TRBJ1-1, with 11 nucleotides matching TRBD1. Germline CDR1 is SGHAT and CDR2 is FQNNGV. The CDR3 extends over 18 amino acids. V shed 4 bases and J 6 bases; nucleotides not matched to a gene: 16. The CDR3 loop is CASSSIRTGGAVLAEAFF. As DNA, the CDR3 is TGTGCCAGCAGCTCAATAAGGACAGGGGGCGCGGTTCTGGCTGAAGCTTTCTTT.

V gene TRBV3-1 (or the pseudogene TRBV3-2) combines with J gene TRBJ1-5; D is perhaps TRBD1 (6 bases). Germline CDR1 is LGHDT and CDR2 is YNNKEL (reference sequence). The CDR3 length is 15 residues. V was trimmed by 0 bases and J by 5 bases, leaving 11 bases between them. CDR3 residues: CASSQDGGLDQPQHF. For the CDR3, the DNA is TGTGCCAGCAGCCAAGACGGGGGGCTCGATCAGCCCCAGCATTTT.

The genes are TRBV6-5 and TRBJ2-2; 12 bases line up with TRBD1. From germline, CDR1 is MNHEY and CDR2 SVGAGI. This CDR3 is built from 15 residues. Unmatched junction bases numbered 6, after V lost 6 bases and J lost 7 bases. The CDR3 DNA reads TGTGCCAGCAGCCCAGGGACAGGGGGCTTCGGGGAGCTGTTTTTT. It specifies CASSPGTGGFGELFF.

The chain uses TRBV6-6 and TRBJ2-7, with 8 positions matching TRBD1. The V segment lost 6 bases and the J segment 4 bases; nucleotides outside the gene matches: 11. The CDR3 has 15 residues. Per germline, CDR1 MNHNY and CDR2 SVGAGI (reference sequence). The CDR3 bases are TGTGCCAGCAGGACCGGGACAGGAGGGGCGTACGAGCAGTACTTC. It codes for CASRTGTGGAYEQYF.

The CDR3 sequence is CAWWLDEKLFF. The DNA of the CDR3 is TGTGCCTGGTGGCTGGATGAAAAACTGTTTTTT. This chain joins TRBV30 and TRBJ1-4; D not resolved. The germline gives CDR1 GTSNPN, CDR2 SVGIG (reference sequence). V was shortened by 5 bases and J by 6 bases, with 7 bases between the two germline ends. This CDR3 has 11 residues. Full variable domain (rest looked up from reference TRBV30 and TRBJ1-4): SQTIHQWPATLVQPVGSPLSLECTVEGTSNPNLYWYRQAAGRGLQLLFYSVGIGQISSEVPQNLSASRPQDRQFILSSKKLLLSDSGFYLCAWWLDEKLFFGSGTQLSVL.